This record looks at one T cell receptor beta chain sequence and its context. Its antigen remains unidentified. CD45RO-negative, CCR7-selected cells formed the naive CD8 fraction, which excluded terminally differentiated effector memory CD45RA+ cells. These data are taken from a study of shared clonotypes between healthy human individuals. In the study overall: Serving as donors were two women and three men, whose ages spanned 18 to 49.

Sequencing used immunoSEQ multiplex PCR; TCRdb keeps in-frame clones, though not all of them. The sample includes approximately 600,000 clones, 85% to 95% of them seen just once. Study outcomes and limitations: For sorted subsets, rarefaction showed incomplete sequencing despite large depth.

V lost 8 bases to trimming and J lost 7 bases, with 21 bases between them. This CDR3 is built from 15 residues. Germline V gives CDR1 MNHEY, CDR2 SMNVEV (reference sequence). The chain links TRBV27 to TRBJ2-1; TRBD1 is a possible D gene (6 bases). The sequencing input was naive CD8+ T cells sorted from blood. The clonotype comes from a woman aged 25 to 39 in good health. CDR3 sequence: CASAYGTPGGNEQFF. The CDR3 DNA sequence: TGTGCCAGCGCGTACGGGACACCGGGCGGGAATGAGCAGTTCTTC.